This note documents a single T cell receptor beta chain sequence. The target antigen is unknown. The data stem from a study of T cells in Graves' hyperthyroidism and ophthalmopathy. The germline V gene has CDR1 DFQATT and CDR2 SNEGSKA (reference sequence). Trimming removed 4 bases at V and 0 bases at J, with 13 bases between. The CDR3 has 14 residues. RNA transcripts served as the template for amplifying TCR beta CDR3 regions. HTBI primers were the set used in a first-round RT-PCR of the TCR CDR3. TCRdb re-derived calls from the multiplex PCR reads in MiXCR, one entry per CDR3 protein. The sample includes under 700,000 distinct CDR3 sequences, around 45% of them seen just once. Findings and limits, study-wide: Within blood appeared most thyroid clonotypes that had expanded above 0.001. The model identified upcoming ophthalmopathy a median 6.5 months ahead of onset.

The chain recombines TRBV20-1 with TRBJ2-7; no firm D call. Input material: peripheral blood or thyroid tissue (not recorded which). The receptor was isolated from a woman between 18 and 29 years old with Graves' hyperthyroidism. In DNA, the CDR3 is TGCAGTGCTAAAACAACGGCCAGCTCCTACGAGCAGTACTTC. It encodes CSAKTTASSYEQYF.